The 6 T cell receptor beta chains below were found in one sample sequenced in a study of cytomegalovirus exposure and HLA in healthy donors. PCR primers comprised 60 Vbeta and 13 Jbeta primers. Sequencing was performed with immunoSEQ multiplex PCR; in TCRdb, only in-frame clones are kept and a portion is missing. The sample shows around 160,000 clones, approximately 80% of them seen only once. Specimen: PBMCs. These receptors were taken from a woman in her 40s in good health and CMV-seropositive.

The V and J genes are TRBV5-1 and TRBJ2-7; 8 bases agree with TRBD1. V gave up 2 bases and J gave up 2 bases; unmatched junction bases: 3. Looked up from germline, CDR1 is SGHRS and CDR2 is YFSETQ. CDR3 length: 14 residues. The CDR3 nucleotides are TGCGCCAGCAGCTTAGGGACAGGAACCTACGAGCAGTACTTC. Translation gives CASSLGTGTYEQYF.

This rearrangement joins TRBV4-3 to TRBJ2-5, with D tentatively TRBD2 (5 bases). The better agreement between TRBJ2-7 and the DNA end casts doubt on the J call. The V gene's germline CDR1 is LGHNA and CDR2 YSLEER. The CDR3 extends over 17 amino acids. The CDR3 protein is CASSQETRRGEGYEQYF. The CDR3 DNA sequence: TGCGCCAGCAGCCAAGAAACCCGCCGGGGAGAAGGCTACGAGCAGTACTTC.

This clone was seen a single time. This chain links TRBV28 with TRBJ2-2; possibly TRBD1 for D (6 bases). Trimming left V 6 bases short and J 3 bases short, with 8 bases between. This CDR3 spans 13 amino acids. Germline CDR1 and CDR2: MDHEN and SYDVKM. CDR3 DNA: TGTGCCAGCAGACAGGGACACACCGGGGAGCTGTTTTTT. It encodes CASRQGHTGELFF. The variable domain in full, with the rest retrieved from reference TRBV28 and TRBJ2-2, is DVKVTQSSRYLVKRTGEKVFLECVQDMDHENMFWYRQDPGLGLRLIYFSYDVKMKEKGDIPEGYSVSREKKERFSLILESASTNQTSMYLCASRQGHTGELFFGEGSRLTVL.

The chain recombines TRBV5-1 with TRBJ1-1; a possible D gene is TRBD1 (6 bases). CDR1 is SGHRS and CDR2 is YFSETQ in the germline V gene. Trimming removed 7 bases at V and 3 bases at J, with 16 bases between. The CDR3 has 14 amino acids. The CDR3 is CASQQGTVYTEAFF. CDR3 nucleotide sequence: TGCGCCAGCCAACAGGGAACGGTGTACACTGAAGCTTTCTTT.

The chain links TRBV7-2 to TRBJ2-5; possibly TRBD1 for D (6 bases). The CDR3 has 15 residues. Between the trimmed V and J ends, which lost 6 bases and 7 bases, there was a span of 21 bases. Germline V gene lookup returns CDR1 SGHTA and CDR2 FQGNSA. In nucleotides, the CDR3 is TGTGCCAGCAGTTTTAGAGCCAGGGGAGAGGGGACCCAGTACTTC. As protein: CASSFRARGEGTQYF.

This clone was found once. The chain recombines TRBV11-2 with TRBJ2-1; 8 bases are shared with TRBD2. Germline V CDR1 and CDR2: SGHAT, FQNNGV. The CDR3 totals 16 residues. The J segment lost 2 bases and the V segment lost 6 bases, leaving 9 bases of the junction unmatched. CDR3 DNA sequence: TGTGCCAGCAGTTTTAAGCGGGAGACGGCCTACAATGAGCAGTTCTTC. Translating gives CASSFKRETAYNEQFF.